This T cell receptor beta chain was obtained from a study of cytotoxic CD8 clonotypes in ibrutinib-treated CLL. Remarks on this clone: Its target is unknown.

The CDR3 runs to 14 residues. V shed 4 bases and J shed 5 bases, with 14 bases lying between them. In germline, CDR1 is SEHNR, CDR2 FQNEAQ (reference sequence). The protocol was immunoSEQ multiplex PCR, while the TCRdb copy is restricted to in-frame clones and leaves out a portion. The sample holds about 160,000 clones, approximately 77% seen once. Broader study findings: The clonality rise at ibrutinib response reflected private clonotype expansion.

The chain couples TRBV7-9 to TRBJ1-2; a weak D match, TRBD1 (6 bases). This sequence originates from a human donor with chronic lymphocytic leukemia. The sample consisted of PBMCs, taken after 12 months of ibrutinib treatment. The CDR3 nucleotides read TGTGCCAGCAGCTCCGGGGGGCGATTATATGGCTACACCTTC. It codes for CASSSGGRLYGYTF.